These 5 T cell receptor beta chains were all obtained from the same sample, sequenced in a study of spatial heterogeneity in lung cancer. Study outcomes and limitations: Intratumoral expanded alpha and beta TCR counts were found to track tumor mutation counts.

Time point given: sample taken at primary tumor resection. No antigens are known for them. TCRdb passed the 5' RACE reads through MiXCR, listing each CDR3 protein once. Of roughly 320 distinct CDR3 sequences listed, over 20% were seen once; the top ten hold around 45%. The source was lung tumor tissue, collected at surgery. These receptor sequences come from a male donor with early-stage non-small cell lung cancer.

This clonotype was counted only a few times. Being off target in a library aimed at alpha chains, this beta chain has a size of little meaning. CDR3 loop: CASSKGLREDNSPLHF. The CDR3 DNA follows: TGTGCCAGCAGCAAGGGACTCAGGGAGGATAATTCACCCCTCCACTTT. V usage is TRBV5-4 and J usage is TRBJ1-6; weak D call: TRBD1 (5 bases). With 4 bases removed from V and 5 bases from J, the gap between germline ends came to 16 bases. Germline V lookup: CDR1 SGHNT, CDR2 YYREEE (reference sequence). The CDR3 has 16 residues.

This clonotype has just a few counts. Found in a library prepared for alpha chains, this beta chain is an off-target read, and its abundance has little meaning. This chain joins TRBV6-5 and TRBJ2-2; 7 bases align to TRBD1. V gave up 6 bases and J gave up 4 bases; unmatched junction bases: 5. There are 14 residues in the CDR3. Per germline, CDR1 MNHEY and CDR2 SVGAGI. CDR3 sequence reads: CASSWDRATGELFF. In DNA form, the CDR3 reads TGTGCCAGCAGCTGGGACAGAGCCACCGGGGAGCTGTTTTTT.

This clonotype was detected only a few times. This beta chain lies outside the target of a library built for alpha chains; its clone size means little. This chain links TRBV6-1 with TRBJ2-3, with TRBD1 identical over 7 bases. V shed 6 bases, J shed 6 bases, and the junction held 9 bases outside the gene matches. This CDR3 spans 14 amino acids. Germline CDR1 and CDR2: MNHNS and SASEGT. The CDR3 reads CASRAPGQRDTQYF. The CDR3 nucleotides are TGTGCCAGCAGGGCGCCGGGACAGAGGGATACGCAGTATTTT.

This clonotype has only a few counts. This beta chain is an unintended read in a library built for alpha chains; its size means little. CDR3 sequence (DNA): TGTGCCAGCTCACCTGGGCTCACCGGGGAGCTGTTTTTT. Translating gives CASSPGLTGELFF. This chain links TRBV18 with TRBJ2-2; D is unclear. CDR3 length: 13 residues. V lost 3 bases and J lost 4, with 6 bases in between. Germline V gives CDR1 KGHSH, CDR2 LQKENI. The whole variable domain, remainder taken from reference TRBV18 and TRBJ2-2, is NAGVMQNPRHLVRRRGQEARLRCSPMKGHSHVYWYRQLPEEGLKFMVYLQKENIIDESGMPKERFSAEFPKEGPSILRIQQVVRGDSAAYFCASSPGLTGELFFGEGSRLTVL.

In regard to this clonotype: Since the library was made to target alpha chains, this beta chain is a stray read and its abundance is not meaningful. The chain carries TRBV12-3 or TRBV12-4 and TRBJ1-1, with unresolved D. This CDR3 region has 15 residues. Trimming cost V 2 bases and J 1 base, with 11 bases left between them. In DNA form, the CDR3 reads TGTGCCAGCAGTTTACATCAGGCGGGGAACACTGAAGCTTTCTTT. This codes for CASSLHQAGNTEAFF.